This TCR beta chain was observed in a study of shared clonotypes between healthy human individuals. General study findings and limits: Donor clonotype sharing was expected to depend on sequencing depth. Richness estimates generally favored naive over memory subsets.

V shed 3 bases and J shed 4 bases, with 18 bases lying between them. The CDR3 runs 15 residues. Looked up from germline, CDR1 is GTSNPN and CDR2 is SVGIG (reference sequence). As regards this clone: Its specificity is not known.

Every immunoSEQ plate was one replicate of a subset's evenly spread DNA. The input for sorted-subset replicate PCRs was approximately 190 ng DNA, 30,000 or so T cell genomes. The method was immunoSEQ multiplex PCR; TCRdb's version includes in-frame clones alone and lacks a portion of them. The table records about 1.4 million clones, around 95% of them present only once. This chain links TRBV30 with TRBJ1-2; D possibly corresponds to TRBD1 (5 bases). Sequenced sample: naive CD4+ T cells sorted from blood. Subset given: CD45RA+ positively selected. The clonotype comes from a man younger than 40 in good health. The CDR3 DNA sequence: TGTGCCTGGAGGGGGGGGAAGGATAAGGGCTATGGCTACACCTTC. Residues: CAWRGGKDKGYGYTF.